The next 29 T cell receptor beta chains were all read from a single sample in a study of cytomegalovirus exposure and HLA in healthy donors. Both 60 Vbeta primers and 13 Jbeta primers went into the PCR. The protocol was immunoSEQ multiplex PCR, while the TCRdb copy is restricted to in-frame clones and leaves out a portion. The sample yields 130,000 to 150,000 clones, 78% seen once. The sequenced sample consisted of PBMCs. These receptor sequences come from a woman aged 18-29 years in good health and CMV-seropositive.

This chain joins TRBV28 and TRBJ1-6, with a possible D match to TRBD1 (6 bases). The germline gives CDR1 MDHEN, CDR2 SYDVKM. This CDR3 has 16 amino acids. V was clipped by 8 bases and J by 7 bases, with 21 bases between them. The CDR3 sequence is CASRSGRGFPNSPLHF. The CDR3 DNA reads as TGTGCCAGCCGCTCAGGCAGGGGATTTCCCAATTCACCCCTCCACTTT.

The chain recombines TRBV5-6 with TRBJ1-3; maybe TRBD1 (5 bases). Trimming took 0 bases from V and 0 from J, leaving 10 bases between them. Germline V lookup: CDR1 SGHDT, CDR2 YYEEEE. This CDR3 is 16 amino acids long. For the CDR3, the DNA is TGTGCCAGCAGCTTGGAAGTCAGGGACTCTGGAAACACCATATATTTT. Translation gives CASSLEVRDSGNTIYF.

In DNA, the CDR3 is TGTGCCAGCAGCTTGGGGTTAGGGGGTAAAGGAAACACCATATATTTT. It yields the protein CASSLGLGGKGNTIYF. This sequence joins TRBV5-6 and TRBJ1-3; a possible D gene is TRBD1 (6 bases). CDR3 length: 16 amino acids. The germline V and J ends were trimmed by 0 bases and 4 bases, with 14 bases remaining between them. Per the germline V gene, CDR1 is SGHDT and CDR2 is YYEEEE.

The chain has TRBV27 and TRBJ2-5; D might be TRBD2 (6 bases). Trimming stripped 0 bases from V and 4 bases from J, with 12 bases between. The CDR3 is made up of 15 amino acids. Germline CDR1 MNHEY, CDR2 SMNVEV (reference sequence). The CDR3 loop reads CASSLSRGVGETQYF. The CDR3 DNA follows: TGTGCCAGCAGTTTATCTCGCGGGGTGGGAGAGACCCAGTACTTC.

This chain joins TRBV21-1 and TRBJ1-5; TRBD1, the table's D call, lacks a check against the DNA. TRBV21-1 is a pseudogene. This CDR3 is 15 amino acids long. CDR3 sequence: CASSKGQGADQPQHF. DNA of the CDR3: TGTGCCAGCAGCAAGGGGCAGGGGGCCGATCAGCCCCAGCATTTT.

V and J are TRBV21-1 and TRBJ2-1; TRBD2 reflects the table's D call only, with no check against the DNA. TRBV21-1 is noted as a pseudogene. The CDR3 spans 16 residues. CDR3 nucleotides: TGTGCCAGCAACGACCAAGGTAATAAGACTTACAATGAGCAGTTCTTC. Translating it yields CASNDQGNKTYNEQFF.

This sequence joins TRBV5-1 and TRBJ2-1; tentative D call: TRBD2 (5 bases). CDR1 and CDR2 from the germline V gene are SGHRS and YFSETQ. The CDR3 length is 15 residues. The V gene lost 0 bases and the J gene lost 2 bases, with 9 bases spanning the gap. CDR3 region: CASSLVSGTYNEQFF. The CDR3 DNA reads TGCGCCAGCAGCTTGGTCTCCGGGACCTACAATGAGCAGTTCTTC.

CDR3 loop: CASSDRESAANHKFF. CDR3 in DNA: TGTGCCAGCAGTGATAGGGAGTCGGCTGCTAATCACAAGTTCTTC. V and J are TRBV6-1 and TRBJ2-1; TRBD2 might be the D (5 bases). Looked up from germline, CDR1 is MNHNS and CDR2 is SASEGT. V was pared by 3 bases and J by 14 bases, with 23 bases between. The CDR3 contains 15 residues.

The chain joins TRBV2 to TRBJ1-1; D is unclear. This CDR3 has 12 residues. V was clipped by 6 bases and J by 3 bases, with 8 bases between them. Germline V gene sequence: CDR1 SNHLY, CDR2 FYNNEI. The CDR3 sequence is CASRRVDTEAFF. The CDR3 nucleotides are TGTGCCAGCAGGAGGGTTGACACTGAAGCTTTCTTT.

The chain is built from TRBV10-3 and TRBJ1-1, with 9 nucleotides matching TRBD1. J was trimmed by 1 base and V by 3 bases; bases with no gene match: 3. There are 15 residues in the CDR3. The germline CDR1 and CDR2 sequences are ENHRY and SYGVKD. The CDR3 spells CAISETGGGNTEAFF. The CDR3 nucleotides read TGTGCCATCAGTGAAACAGGGGGCGGGAACACTGAAGCTTTCTTT.

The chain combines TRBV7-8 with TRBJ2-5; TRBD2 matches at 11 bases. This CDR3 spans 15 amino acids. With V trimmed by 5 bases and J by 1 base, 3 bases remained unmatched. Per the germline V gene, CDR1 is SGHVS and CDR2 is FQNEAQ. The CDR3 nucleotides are TGTGCCAGCAGCCCCCTAGCGGGGGGCCAAGAGACCCAGTACTTC. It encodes CASSPLAGGQETQYF.

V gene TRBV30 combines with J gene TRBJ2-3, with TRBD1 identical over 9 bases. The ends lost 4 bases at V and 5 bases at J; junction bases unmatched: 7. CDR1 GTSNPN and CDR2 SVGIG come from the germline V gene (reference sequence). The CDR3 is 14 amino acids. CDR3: CAWTPGQGEDTQYF. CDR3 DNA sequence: TGTGCCTGGACTCCGGGACAGGGTGAAGATACGCAGTATTTT.

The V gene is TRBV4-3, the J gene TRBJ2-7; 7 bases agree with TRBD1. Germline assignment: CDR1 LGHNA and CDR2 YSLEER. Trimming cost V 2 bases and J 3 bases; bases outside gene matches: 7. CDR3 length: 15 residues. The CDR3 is CASSQNPGDSYEQYF. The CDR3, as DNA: TGCGCCAGCAGCCAAAATCCCGGGGACAGCTACGAGCAGTACTTC.

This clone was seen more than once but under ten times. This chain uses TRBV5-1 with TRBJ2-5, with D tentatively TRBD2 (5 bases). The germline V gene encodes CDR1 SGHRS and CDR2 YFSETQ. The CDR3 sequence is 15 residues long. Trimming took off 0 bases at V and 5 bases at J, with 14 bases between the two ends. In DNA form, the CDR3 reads TGCGCCAGCAGCTTGGGCAGCCGGGGTGAGGAGACCCAGTACTTC. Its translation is CASSLGSRGEETQYF.

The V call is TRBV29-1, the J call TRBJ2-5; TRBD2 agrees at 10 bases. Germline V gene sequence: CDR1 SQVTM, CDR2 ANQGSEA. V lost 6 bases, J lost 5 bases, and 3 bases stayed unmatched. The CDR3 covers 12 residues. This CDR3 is CSVAGGRETQYF. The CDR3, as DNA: TGCAGCGTAGCGGGGGGGCGGGAGACCCAGTACTTC.

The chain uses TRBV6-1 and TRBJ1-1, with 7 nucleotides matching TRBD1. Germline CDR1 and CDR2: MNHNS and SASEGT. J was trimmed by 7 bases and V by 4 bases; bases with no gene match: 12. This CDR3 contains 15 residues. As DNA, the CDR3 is TGTGCCAGCAGTGCGATAGGAGGGGGCGTCGGTGAAGCTTTCTTT. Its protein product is CASSAIGGGVGEAFF.

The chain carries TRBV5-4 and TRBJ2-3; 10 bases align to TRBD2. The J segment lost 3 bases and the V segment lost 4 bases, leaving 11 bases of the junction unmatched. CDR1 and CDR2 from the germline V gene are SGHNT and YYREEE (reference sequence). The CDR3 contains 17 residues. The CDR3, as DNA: TGTGCCAGCAGCCTCGTGGGACTAGCGCTTCATACAGATACGCAGTATTTT. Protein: CASSLVGLALHTDTQYF.

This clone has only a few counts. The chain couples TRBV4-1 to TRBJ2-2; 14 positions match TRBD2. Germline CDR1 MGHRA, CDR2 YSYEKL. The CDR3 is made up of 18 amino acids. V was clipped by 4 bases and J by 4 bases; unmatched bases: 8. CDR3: CASSPPTSGGAGTGELFF. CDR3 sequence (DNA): TGCGCCAGCAGCCCGCCGACTAGCGGGGGGGCGGGCACCGGGGAGCTGTTTTTT.

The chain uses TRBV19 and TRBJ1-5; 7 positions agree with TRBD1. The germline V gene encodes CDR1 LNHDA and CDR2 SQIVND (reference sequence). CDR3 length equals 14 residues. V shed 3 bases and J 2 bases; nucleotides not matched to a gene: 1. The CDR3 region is CASSIQGGNQPQHF. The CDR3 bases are TGTGCCAGTAGTATTCAGGGGGGCAATCAGCCCCAGCATTTT.

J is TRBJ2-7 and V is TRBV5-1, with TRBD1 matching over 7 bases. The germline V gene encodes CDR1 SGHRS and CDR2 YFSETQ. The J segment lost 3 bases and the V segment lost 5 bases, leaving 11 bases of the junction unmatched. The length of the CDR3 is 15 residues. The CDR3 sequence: CASSLMGTDGYEQYF. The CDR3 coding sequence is TGCGCCAGCAGTTTGATGGGGACAGACGGCTACGAGCAGTACTTC.

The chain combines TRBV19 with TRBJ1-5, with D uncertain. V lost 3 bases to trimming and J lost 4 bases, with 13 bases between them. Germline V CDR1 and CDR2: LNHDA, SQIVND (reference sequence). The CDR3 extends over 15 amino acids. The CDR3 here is CASSISPPGNQPQHF. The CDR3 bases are TGTGCCAGTAGTATCTCCCCACCGGGAAATCAGCCCCAGCATTTT.

As DNA, the CDR3 is TGTGCCAGCAGCTACTACAGGGGGCGCGCCTATGGCTACACCTTC. This translates into CASSYYRGRAYGYTF. The chain links TRBV5-4 to TRBJ1-2; 9 bases align to TRBD1. The CDR3 contains 15 residues. Germline assignment: CDR1 SGHNT and CDR2 YYREEE (reference sequence). The V gene end was trimmed by 3 bases and the J gene end by 4 bases; junction bases not matched to a gene: 7.

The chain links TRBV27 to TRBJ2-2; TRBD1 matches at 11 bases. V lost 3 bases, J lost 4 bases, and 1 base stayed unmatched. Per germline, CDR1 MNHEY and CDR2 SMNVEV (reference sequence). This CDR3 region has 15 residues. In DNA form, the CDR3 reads TGTGCCAGCAGTTTGGGGACAGGGGGCACCGGGGAGCTGTTTTTT. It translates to CASSLGTGGTGELFF.

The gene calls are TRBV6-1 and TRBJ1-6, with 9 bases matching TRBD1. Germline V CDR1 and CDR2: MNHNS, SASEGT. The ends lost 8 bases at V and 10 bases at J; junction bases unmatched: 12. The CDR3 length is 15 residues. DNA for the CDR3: TGTGCCAGCGAAACGGGACAGGGAAGTCCATCACCCCTCCACTTT. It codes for CASETGQGSPSPLHF.

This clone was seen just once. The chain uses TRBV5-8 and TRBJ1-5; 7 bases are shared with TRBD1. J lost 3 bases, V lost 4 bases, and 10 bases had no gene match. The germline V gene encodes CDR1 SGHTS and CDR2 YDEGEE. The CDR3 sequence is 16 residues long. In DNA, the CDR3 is TGTGCCAGCAGCCGCACCGGGGACAGTAACAATCAGCCCCAGCATTTT. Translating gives CASSRTGDSNNQPQHF.

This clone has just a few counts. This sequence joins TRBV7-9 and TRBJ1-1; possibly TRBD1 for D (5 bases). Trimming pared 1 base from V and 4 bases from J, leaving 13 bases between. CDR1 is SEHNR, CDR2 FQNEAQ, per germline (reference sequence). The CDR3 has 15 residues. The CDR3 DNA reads TGTGCCAGCAGCTTAGAAGCGTTCAGGGCCACTGAAGCTTTCTTT. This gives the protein CASSLEAFRATEAFF.

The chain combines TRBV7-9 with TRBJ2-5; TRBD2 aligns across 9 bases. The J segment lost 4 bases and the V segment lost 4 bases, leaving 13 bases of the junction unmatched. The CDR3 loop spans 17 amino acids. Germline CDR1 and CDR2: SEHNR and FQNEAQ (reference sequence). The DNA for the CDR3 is TGTGCCAGCAGCTCCTCCCCGGTTAGCGGGGGTTCAGAGACCCAGTACTTC. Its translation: CASSSSPVSGGSETQYF.

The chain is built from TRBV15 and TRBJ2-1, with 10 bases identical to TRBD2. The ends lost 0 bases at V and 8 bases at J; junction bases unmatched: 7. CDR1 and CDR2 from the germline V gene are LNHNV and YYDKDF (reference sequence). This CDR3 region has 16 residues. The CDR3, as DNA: TGTGCCACCAGCAGAGAGGGAGCGGGGGGGACCCATGAGCAGTTCTTC. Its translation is CATSREGAGGTHEQFF.

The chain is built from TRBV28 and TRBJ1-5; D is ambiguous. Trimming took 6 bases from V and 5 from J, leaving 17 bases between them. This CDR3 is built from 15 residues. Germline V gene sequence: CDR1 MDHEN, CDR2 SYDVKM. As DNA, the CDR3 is TGTGCCAGCAGAGGACCGGGAAAAGGCGATCAGCCCCAGCATTTT. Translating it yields CASRGPGKGDQPQHF.